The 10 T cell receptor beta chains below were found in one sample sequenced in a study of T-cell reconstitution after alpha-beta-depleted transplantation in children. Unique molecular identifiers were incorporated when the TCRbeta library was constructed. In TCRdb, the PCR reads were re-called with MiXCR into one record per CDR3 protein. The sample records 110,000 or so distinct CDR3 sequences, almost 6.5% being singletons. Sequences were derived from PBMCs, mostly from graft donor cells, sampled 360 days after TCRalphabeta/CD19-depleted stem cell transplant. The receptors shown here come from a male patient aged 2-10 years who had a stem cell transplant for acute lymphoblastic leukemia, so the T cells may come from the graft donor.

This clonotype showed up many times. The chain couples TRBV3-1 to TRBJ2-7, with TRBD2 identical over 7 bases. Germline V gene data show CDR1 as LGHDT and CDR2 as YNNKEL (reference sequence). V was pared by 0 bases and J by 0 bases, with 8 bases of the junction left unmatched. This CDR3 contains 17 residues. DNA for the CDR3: TGTGCCAGCAGCCAAGATCTCGGGAGGATAGGCTCCTACGAGCAGTACTTC. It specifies CASSQDLGRIGSYEQYF.

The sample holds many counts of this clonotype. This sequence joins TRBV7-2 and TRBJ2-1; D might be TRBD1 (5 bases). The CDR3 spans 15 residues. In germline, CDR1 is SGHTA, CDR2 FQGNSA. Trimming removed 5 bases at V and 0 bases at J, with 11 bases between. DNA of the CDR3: TGTGCCAGCAGCACCGCAGGGTCCTCCTACAATGAGCAGTTCTTC. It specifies CASSTAGSSYNEQFF.

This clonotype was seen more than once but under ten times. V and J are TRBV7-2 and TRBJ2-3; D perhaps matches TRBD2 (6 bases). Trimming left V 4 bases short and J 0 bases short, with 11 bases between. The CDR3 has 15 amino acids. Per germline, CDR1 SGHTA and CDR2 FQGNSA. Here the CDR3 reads CASSSGSSSTDTQYF. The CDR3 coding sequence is TGTGCCAGCAGCTCCGGGAGTTCTAGCACAGATACGCAGTATTTT.

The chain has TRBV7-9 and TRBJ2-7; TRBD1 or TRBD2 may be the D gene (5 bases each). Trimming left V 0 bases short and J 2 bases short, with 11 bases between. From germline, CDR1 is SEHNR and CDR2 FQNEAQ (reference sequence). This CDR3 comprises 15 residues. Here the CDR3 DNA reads TGTGCCAGCAGCTTAGCGGGGCTAGCCCCCTACGAGCAGTACTTC. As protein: CASSLAGLAPYEQYF.

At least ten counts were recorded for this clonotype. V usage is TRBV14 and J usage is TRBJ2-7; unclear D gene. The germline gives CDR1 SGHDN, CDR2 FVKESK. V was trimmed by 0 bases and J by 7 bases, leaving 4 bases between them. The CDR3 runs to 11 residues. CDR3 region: CASSQEREQYF. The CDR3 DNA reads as TGTGCCAGCAGCCAAGAGAGGGAGCAGTACTTC.

Here the CDR3 reads CASRDGYYGYTF. The CDR3 DNA reads TGTGCCAGCAGGGACGGCTACTATGGCTACACCTTC. The gene calls are TRBV9 and TRBJ1-2; D remains unclear. The V end was cut by 5 bases, the J end by 3 bases, with 8 bases between. CDR1 SGDLS and CDR2 YYNGEE come from the germline V gene. The length of the CDR3 is 12 residues.

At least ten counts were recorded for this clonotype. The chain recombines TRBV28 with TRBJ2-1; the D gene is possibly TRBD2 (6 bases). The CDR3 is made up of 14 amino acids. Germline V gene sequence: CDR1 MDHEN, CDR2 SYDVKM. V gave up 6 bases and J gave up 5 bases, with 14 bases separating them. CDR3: CASRPGGSNNEQFF. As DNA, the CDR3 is TGTGCCAGCAGACCAGGAGGGTCTAACAATGAGCAGTTCTTC.

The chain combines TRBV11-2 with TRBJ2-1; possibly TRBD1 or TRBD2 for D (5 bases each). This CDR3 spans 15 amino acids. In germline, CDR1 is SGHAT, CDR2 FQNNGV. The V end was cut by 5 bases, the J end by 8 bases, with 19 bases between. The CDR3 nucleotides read TGTGCCAGCAGCCCCCGAGGGGTCCCGTTGGATGAGCAGTTCTTC. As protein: CASSPRGVPLDEQFF.

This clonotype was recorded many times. The CDR3, as DNA: TGTGCCAGCAGCTCCCCTGGGGGGGGAGTCAACGAGCAGTACTTC. Protein sequence: CASSSPGGGVNEQYF. The chain is built from TRBV27 and TRBJ2-7; TRBD2 matches at 7 bases. J lost 5 bases, V lost 6 bases, and 13 bases had no gene match. The CDR3 contains 15 residues. Germline values: CDR1 MNHEY, CDR2 SMNVEV (reference sequence).

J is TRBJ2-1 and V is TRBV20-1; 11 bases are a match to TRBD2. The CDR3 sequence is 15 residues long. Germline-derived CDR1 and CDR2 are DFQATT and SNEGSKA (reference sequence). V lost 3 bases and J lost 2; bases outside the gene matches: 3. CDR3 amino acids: CSARGTSGPYNEQFF. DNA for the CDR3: TGCAGTGCTAGGGGGACTAGCGGACCCTACAATGAGCAGTTCTTC.